Shown below are 32 T cell receptor beta chains from a single sample sequenced in a study of cytomegalovirus exposure and HLA in healthy donors. TCRdb keeps only in-frame clones here, not all; method: immunoSEQ multiplex PCR. The sample includes tens of thousands of clones, 80% to 90% of them seen just once. Sequenced: PBMCs. The receptor source for this set is a young woman in good health and CMV-seropositive.

The CDR3 DNA reads TGTGCCAGCAGCGTAAACCCGGGACAGGGGGGGACTAACTATGGCTACACCTTC. It translates to CASSVNPGQGGTNYGYTF. The rearrangement joins TRBV9 to TRBJ1-2, with 11 bases fitting TRBD1. CDR1 is SGDLS and CDR2 is YYNGEE in the germline V gene. This CDR3 is 18 amino acids long. With V trimmed by 1 base and J by 0 bases, 8 bases remained unmatched.

The chain employs TRBV5-8 and TRBJ2-3; TRBD1 aligns across 11 bases. V dropped 3 bases and J dropped 6; count of bases not matched to a gene: 3. Germline lookup yields CDR1 SGHTS and CDR2 YDEGEE. The CDR3 runs 14 residues. CDR3 sequence (DNA): TGTGCCAGCAGCTCAGGACAGGGGGCGGATACGCAGTATTTT. It encodes CASSSGQGADTQYF.

The chain couples TRBV28 to TRBJ2-7; TRBD1 might be the D (6 bases). The germline CDR1 and CDR2 sequences are MDHEN and SYDVKM. The V end lost 5 bases, the J end lost 2 bases, and 19 bases lay between the germline ends. CDR3 length equals 16 residues. CDR3 nucleotide sequence: TGTGCCAGCAGTCCCGCAGGGGCCGGGCTCACCTACGAGCAGTACTTC. Protein sequence: CASSPAGAGLTYEQYF.

This clone has just a few counts. The chain recombines TRBV5-6 with TRBJ2-7; D possibly corresponds to TRBD1 (6 bases). The CDR3 consists of 16 residues. Germline CDR1 SGHDT, CDR2 YYEEEE. The V end was cut by 3 bases, the J end by 6 bases, with 22 bases between. The CDR3 DNA is TGTGCCAGCAGCTCTCTGACGAGGACAGAGAAGGTCGAGCAGTACTTC. This gives the protein CASSSLTRTEKVEQYF.

This chain connects TRBV9 to TRBJ1-3, with D possibly matching TRBD1 (6 bases). Germline-derived CDR1 and CDR2 are SGDLS and YYNGEE. Trimming removed 4 bases from V and 0 bases from J, with 14 bases in between. The length of the CDR3 is 16 residues. CDR3 amino acids: CASSSRTESSGNTIYF. The CDR3 coding sequence is TGTGCCAGCAGCTCAAGGACAGAGAGCTCTGGAAACACCATATATTTT.

The CDR3 sequence is CAWASQGSPLHF. CDR3 DNA sequence: TGTGCCTGGGCATCCCAGGGTTCACCCCTCCACTTT. The V call is TRBV30, the J call TRBJ1-6, with D perhaps matching TRBD1 (5 bases). Germline CDR1 and CDR2: GTSNPN and SVGIG (reference sequence). There are 12 residues in the CDR3. Trimming cost V 5 bases and J 9 bases, with 11 bases left between them.

V and J are TRBV4-1 and TRBJ1-3; perhaps TRBD1 as D (6 bases). V was cut by 3 bases and J by 0 bases, with 9 bases left in between. The CDR3 contains 15 residues. Germline V gene sequence: CDR1 MGHRA, CDR2 YSYEKL. CDR3 loop: CASSQWDNSGNTIYF. CDR3 in DNA: TGCGCCAGCAGCCAGTGGGACAACTCTGGAAACACCATATATTTT.

The chain joins TRBV7-9 to TRBJ1-2; D remains unclear. Trimming cost V 2 bases and J 4 bases, with 11 bases left between them. The CDR3 runs to 14 residues. The germline V gene has CDR1 SEHNR and CDR2 FQNEAQ (reference sequence). The CDR3 region has the DNA TGTGCCAGCAGCTTATCCCGACCTAGCTATGGCTACACCTTC. Protein: CASSLSRPSYGYTF.

This chain uses TRBV14 with TRBJ2-2; weak D call: TRBD1 (5 bases). Trimming left V 0 bases short and J 7 bases short, with 15 bases between. Germline V gene sequence: CDR1 SGHDN, CDR2 FVKESK. The CDR3 contains 16 residues. This chain's CDR3 is CASSQESDPGIGELFF. The CDR3 DNA reads as TGTGCCAGCAGCCAAGAAAGCGACCCAGGGATCGGGGAGCTGTTTTTT.

The chain links TRBV19 to TRBJ1-1, with 9 bases identical to TRBD1. This CDR3 contains 11 residues. The V and J ends lost 10 bases and 10 bases, in that order; junction bases with no gene match: 7. Germline V gives CDR1 LNHDA, CDR2 SQIVND (reference sequence). The CDR3 is CATGTGYVAFF. In DNA form, the CDR3 reads TGTGCCACTGGGACAGGGTATGTAGCTTTCTTT.

The chain couples TRBV5-4 to TRBJ2-5; no definite D call. The CDR3 loop spans 14 amino acids. The V end was cut by 4 bases, the J end by 2 bases, with 12 bases between. Germline V lookup: CDR1 SGHNT, CDR2 YYREEE (reference sequence). The DNA for the CDR3 is TGTGCCAGCAGCCCCGCCACCGGGCAAGAGACCCAGTACTTC. Amino acid sequence: CASSPATGQETQYF.

This rearrangement joins TRBV28 to TRBJ1-2; 9 bases agree with TRBD1. CDR3 length: 15 amino acids. Germline lookup yields CDR1 MDHEN and CDR2 SYDVKM. Losses at the gene ends were 7 bases for V and 4 bases for J; bases not matched to a gene: 10. The CDR3 loop is CASTRTGGASYGYTF. In DNA form, the CDR3 reads TGTGCCAGCACCCGCACAGGGGGCGCGAGCTATGGCTACACCTTC.

This clone is medium-sized in the sample. The chain combines TRBV6-4 with TRBJ2-3, with 12 bases that match TRBD2. The CDR3 runs to 14 residues. Germline assignment: CDR1 MRHNA and CDR2 SNTAGT. After removal of 4 bases from V and 4 bases from J, the junction contained 0 bases not matched to a gene. CDR3 coding DNA: TGTGCCAGCAGTGCTAGCGGGGGGGCAGATACGCAGTATTTT. This encodes CASSASGGADTQYF.

The V and J genes are TRBV7-6 and TRBJ2-6; D remains ambiguous. The germline V and J ends were trimmed by 5 bases and 1 base, with 24 bases remaining between them. Germline lookup yields CDR1 SGHVS and CDR2 FNYEAQ. The CDR3 is made up of 20 amino acids. As DNA, the CDR3 is TGTGCCAGCAGCCATGGCTACTCCGGGTTGACGGGTTCTGGGGCCAACGTCCTGACTTTC. It codes for CASSHGYSGLTGSGANVLTF.

The gene calls are TRBV5-1 and TRBJ1-6, with D perhaps TRBD1 (5 bases). The ends were cut back, 0 bases at V and 6 bases at J, with 13 bases in the middle. Germline V gene sequence: CDR1 SGHRS, CDR2 YFSETQ. The CDR3 consists of 16 residues. CDR3 loop: CASSLAQTAINSPLHF. The CDR3 bases are TGCGCCAGCAGCTTGGCCCAGACAGCGATTAATTCACCCCTCCACTTT. The whole variable domain, filled in from reference TRBV5-1 and TRBJ1-6, reads KAGVTQTPRYLIKTRGQQVTLSCSPISGHRSVSWYQQTPGQGLQFLFEYFSETQRNKGNFPGRFSGRQFSNSRSEMNVSTLELGDSALYLCASSLAQTAINSPLHFGNGTRLTVT.

The chain joins TRBV27 to TRBJ2-1; 8 bases line up with TRBD1. The trim removed 4 bases at V and 7 bases at J, leaving 6 bases unmatched. The CDR3 spans 14 residues. From germline, CDR1 is MNHEY and CDR2 SMNVEV (reference sequence). This CDR3 is CASSWGTGPNEQFF. The DNA of the CDR3 is TGTGCCAGCAGTTGGGGGACAGGCCCGAATGAGCAGTTCTTC.

V usage is TRBV11-3 and J usage is TRBJ2-1, with D possibly TRBD1 on 5 matching bases. V was clipped by 5 bases and J by 3 bases, with 17 bases between them. Germline-derived CDR1 and CDR2 are SGHNT and YENEEA. The CDR3 runs 16 residues. Here the CDR3 reads CASSPKGARLYNEQFF. CDR3 nucleotide sequence: TGTGCCAGCAGCCCAAAAGGGGCGAGACTCTACAATGAGCAGTTCTTC. Variable domain in full (rest from reference TRBV11-3 and TRBJ2-1): EAGVVQSPRYKIIEKKQPVAFWCNPISGHNTLYWYLQNLGQGPELLIRYENEEAVDDSQLPKDRFSAERLKGVDSTLKIQPAELGDSAVYLCASSPKGARLYNEQFFGPGTRLTVL.

This clone has a single count. The chain uses TRBV4-1 and TRBJ2-1, with 14 bases identical to TRBD2. This CDR3 spans 17 amino acids. J was trimmed by 2 bases and V by 4 bases; bases with no gene match: 4. The germline CDR1 and CDR2 sequences are MGHRA and YSYEKL. The CDR3 loop is CASSRGLAGAPYNEQFF. The CDR3 coding sequence is TGCGCCAGCAGCCGGGGACTAGCGGGAGCCCCCTACAATGAGCAGTTCTTC.

This clone is a singleton in its sample. The V gene is TRBV9, the J gene TRBJ2-1; the match to TRBD2 covers 13 bases. This CDR3 is built from 19 residues. V trimming: 2 bases; J trimming: 3 bases; junction bases outside the gene matches: 11. Germline V gene data show CDR1 as SGDLS and CDR2 as YYNGEE. CDR3 sequence reads: CASSVPDTSGGDHYNEQFF. DNA for the CDR3: TGTGCCAGCAGCGTCCCAGATACTAGCGGGGGGGACCACTACAATGAGCAGTTCTTC.

The chain employs TRBV5-4 and TRBJ1-1; 7 bases agree with TRBD1. The CDR3 consists of 15 residues. CDR1 is SGHNT and CDR2 is YYREEE in the germline V gene (reference sequence). The J segment lost 5 bases and the V segment lost 3 bases, leaving 10 bases of the junction unmatched. The CDR3 here is CASSWVDRQVTEAFF. DNA for the CDR3: TGTGCCAGCAGCTGGGTGGACAGGCAGGTAACTGAAGCTTTCTTT.

The chain links TRBV5-1 to TRBJ2-5, with D possibly being TRBD2 (6 bases). The V end lost 4 bases, the J end lost 13 bases, and 20 bases lay between the germline ends. Per germline, CDR1 SGHRS and CDR2 YFSETQ. The CDR3 consists of 13 residues. The CDR3 DNA sequence: TGCGCCAGCAGCCCCGGGACTGTAGAGACCACGTACTTC. This encodes CASSPGTVETTYF.

The chain uses TRBV6-1 and TRBJ2-3; 10 bases align to TRBD1. Germline CDR1 reads MNHNS; CDR2 reads SASEGT. Trimming cost V 4 bases and J 6 bases; bases outside gene matches: 10. The CDR3 runs to 16 residues. This CDR3 reads CASSGYPGQGTDTQYF. CDR3 DNA sequence: TGTGCCAGCAGTGGGTATCCGGGACAGGGGACCGATACGCAGTATTTT.

This clone was observed a single time. The genes are TRBV6-5 and TRBJ1-2, with 9 bases matching TRBD1. The CDR3 length is 16 residues. The trim removed 0 bases at V and 8 bases at J, leaving 10 bases unmatched. CDR1 is MNHEY and CDR2 is SVGAGI in the germline V gene. CDR3 DNA sequence: TGTGCCAGCAGTTACTCGATAAACCGACAGGGGGACGGCTACACCTTC. Translating gives CASSYSINRQGDGYTF.

This clone was recorded once. This chain connects TRBV9 to TRBJ2-1; D possibly corresponds to TRBD2 (6 bases). CDR3 length equals 15 residues. Germline CDR1 reads SGDLS; CDR2 reads YYNGEE. Between the trimmed V and J ends, which lost 0 bases and 4 bases, there was a span of 11 bases. The CDR3 loop is CASSVDGTAYNEQFF. In nucleotides, the CDR3 is TGTGCCAGCAGCGTAGACGGGACTGCGTACAATGAGCAGTTCTTC.

In this sample, this clone turned up once. The genes are TRBV29-1 and TRBJ2-1; 11 nucleotides match TRBD2. After removal of 0 bases from V and 8 bases from J, the junction contained 9 bases not matched to a gene. Germline CDR1 reads SQVTM; CDR2 reads ANQGSEA. This CDR3 is built from 16 residues. This CDR3 is CSVEDDISGGVHEQFF. The CDR3 nucleotides read TGCAGCGTTGAAGACGACATTAGCGGGGGGGTACATGAGCAGTTCTTC.

This clone was observed a single time. This chain uses TRBV7-9 with TRBJ2-1; 8 bases are a match to TRBD1. Germline CDR1 reads SEHNR; CDR2 reads FQNEAQ (reference sequence). Trimming at V came to 6 bases and at J to 9 bases, leaving 4 bases not matched to a gene. The CDR3 contains 12 residues. CDR3 DNA sequence: TGTGCCAGCAGGGGAACAGGGGGTGAGCAGTTCTTC. Translating gives CASRGTGGEQFF.

The chain links TRBV2 to TRBJ2-1; D is undetermined. This CDR3 region has 11 residues. V lost 4 bases and J lost 7, with 5 bases in between. Germline CDR1 is SNHLY and CDR2 is FYNNEI. CDR3 residues: CASSGANEQFF. The DNA for the CDR3 is TGTGCCAGCAGTGGGGCTAATGAGCAGTTCTTC.

The gene calls are TRBV6-1 and TRBJ2-7, with TRBD2 matching over 10 bases. CDR3 length: 15 residues. Germline loops: CDR1 MNHNS, CDR2 SASEGT. The trim removed 2 bases at V and 0 bases at J, leaving 1 base unmatched. CDR3 residues: CASSERLAGSYEQYF. The CDR3 bases are TGTGCCAGCAGTGAAAGACTAGCGGGCTCCTACGAGCAGTACTTC.

The V call is TRBV27, the J call TRBJ2-3; D might be TRBD2 (6 bases). V gave up 2 bases and J gave up 0 bases, with 12 bases separating them. Germline loops: CDR1 MNHEY, CDR2 SMNVEV (reference sequence). The CDR3 sequence is 16 residues long. The CDR3 spells CASSLRSGGSTDTQYF. The CDR3 DNA sequence: TGTGCCAGCAGTTTAAGGTCTGGAGGGAGCACAGATACGCAGTATTTT.

The chain employs TRBV6-1 and TRBJ1-4, with 7 bases lining up with TRBD1. The germline gives CDR1 MNHNS, CDR2 SASEGT. This CDR3 region has 15 residues. V lost 4 bases, J lost 5 bases, and 7 bases stayed unmatched. The CDR3: CASSGVRDSNEKLFF. CDR3 bases: TGTGCCAGCAGTGGGGTCAGGGACAGCAATGAAAAACTGTTTTTT.

The chain carries TRBV5-5 and TRBJ2-1; possibly TRBD2 for D (6 bases). Germline loops: CDR1 SGHKS, CDR2 YYEKEE (reference sequence). The CDR3 extends over 16 amino acids. Trimming left V 4 bases short and J 5 bases short, with 19 bases between. The CDR3 is CASSTRDSRAHNEQFF. The CDR3 bases are TGTGCCAGCAGCACACGGGACTCCAGGGCCCACAATGAGCAGTTCTTC.

The CDR3 sequence: CATSRDGLGHEQYF. The CDR3 region has the DNA TGTGCCACCAGCAGAGACGGCCTGGGCCACGAGCAGTACTTC. V gene TRBV15 combines with J gene TRBJ2-7; no definite D call. The CDR3 runs 14 residues. V was trimmed by 0 bases and J by 5 bases, leaving 11 bases between them. Looked up from germline, CDR1 is LNHNV and CDR2 is YYDKDF (reference sequence).